The clone carrying this TCR beta chain was counted between two and nine times. Its antigen remains unidentified. The data originate from a study of type 1 regulatory T cells. MiXCR, run by TCRdb on the reads, gives a single entry per CDR3 protein. Of about 65,000 distinct CDR3 sequences detected, about 50% appear once; the ten largest clones hold about 2%. After removal of 7 bases from V and 1 base from J, the junction contained 9 bases not matched to a gene. The germline gives CDR1 KGHDR, CDR2 SFDVKD. The CDR3 sequence is 16 residues long. The chain recombines TRBV24-1 with TRBJ2-1; 7 bases are shared with TRBD1. This TCR came from a human donor in good health. The source material was cultured non-Tr1 T cells, either the whole culture or a sorted T cell fraction (not recorded which). The CDR3 spells CATSAKKTGSYNEQFF. CDR3 coding DNA: TGTGCCACCAGCGCCAAGAAGACAGGGTCCTACAATGAGCAGTTCTTC.